This T cell receptor (beta chain) was sequenced in a study of T cells expressing NK-cell markers. Study-level information: Seven sequenced donors out of eight were HCMV-seropositive, one seronegative.

In the case of this clonotype: Its antigen is not identified.

Scientists made TCR beta cDNA using 5'RACE template switching with UMIs. TCRdb re-analyzed the 5' RACE reads; it lists each CDR3 protein once, without DNA. This table lists about 380,000 distinct CDR3 sequences. General study points: Among four donors, these clonotypes also ranked first in the CD3+CD56-NKG2C+ fraction. NKG2C+ dominant clonotypes from several donors made up roughly 1.0-8% of CD8+ T cells.

The sample taken for sequencing was blood T cells: a sorted CD56 or NKG2C T cell subset, CD4+ or CD8+ T cells, or bulk PBMC T cells (not recorded which). The receptor was derived from a man aged 18 to 69 in good health.

This CDR3 is CASSLAGPQRTDTQYF. The rearrangement links TRBV7-9 to TRBJ2-3. Germline V gene data show CDR1 as SEHNR and CDR2 as FQNEAQ (reference sequence). The CDR3 contains 16 residues.